This T cell receptor (beta chain) was retrieved from a study of CD8 T cells in Susac syndrome. The V and J ends lost 5 bases and 1 base respectively, with 8 bases between them. CDR1 is LNHDA and CDR2 is SQIVND in the germline V gene (reference sequence). The CDR3 spans 13 residues. A few counts support this clonotype. Reverse transcription used roughly 0.5 to 1 ug RNA and random hexamers. TCRdb processed the immunoSEQ multiplex PCR reads anew with MiXCR; each CDR3 protein has one entry. The repertoire holds roughly 200,000 distinct CDR3 sequences, with approximately 95% as singletons. Sequences were obtained from CD4+ T cells from PBMCs. V usage is TRBV19 and J usage is TRBJ1-1; the D gene is possibly TRBD1 (6 bases). This clonotype was sampled from a human donor in good health. This CDR3 is CASSDRRNTEAFF. The CDR3 DNA reads as TGTGCCAGTAGTGACAGGCGGAACACTGAAGCTTTCTTT.